This entry concerns a single TCR beta chain. An amount of RNA that ranged from roughly 0.45 to 1 ug was reverse transcribed with random hexamers. Amplification of TCR beta CDR3 was carried out by immunoSEQ multiplex PCR, which covered 54 Vbeta and 13 Jbeta segments. TCRdb reanalysed the immunoSEQ multiplex PCR reads using MiXCR and keeps one entry per CDR3 protein. The repertoire holds around 270,000 distinct CDR3 sequences, with approximately 91% as singletons. The data derive from a study of CD8 T cells in Susac syndrome. Sequencing of TCR beta, carried out with a high-throughput approach, was applied to CD8+ and CD4+ T cells from the blood. Treatment-naive patients with stable or active relapsing-remitting disease served as multiple sclerosis controls. Negative isolation was used for CD8+ and CD4+ T cells and FACS enrichment for TEMRA cells. V lost 8 bases to trimming and J lost 3 bases, with 15 bases between them. The CDR3 is 13 amino acids. CDR1 is SGHDT, CDR2 YYEEEE, per germline.

The sample consisted of CD8+ T cells from PBMCs. The sequence was collected from a human donor with multiple sclerosis. The V gene is TRBV5-6, the J gene TRBJ2-7; D is possibly TRBD1 (6 bases). The CDR3 DNA sequence: TGTGCCAGTACGACGGGCAGGGGCTACGAGCAGTACTTC. Protein: CASTTGRGYEQYF. Full variable domain (remainder filled in from reference TRBV5-6 and TRBJ2-7): DAGVTQSPTHLIKTRGQQVTLRCSPKSGHDTVSWYQQALGQGPQFIFQYYEEEERQRGNFPDRFSGHQFPNYSSELNVNALLLGDSALYLCASTTGRGYEQYFGPGTRLTVT.